These 20 T cell receptor beta chains came from one sample sequenced in a study of human T cells and chemical hapten exposure. MiXCR, run by TCRdb on the RACE reads, gives a single entry per CDR3 protein. The sample includes under 300,000 distinct CDR3 sequences, around 7.3% of them seen just once. Time point reported: pre-sensitization, week 0. The treatment was: therapeutic diphenylcyclopropenone sensitization with weekly scalp DPC. This material consisted of whole blood, taken in connection with sensitization to the hapten diphenylcyclopropenone (DPC). The source of these receptors is a man between 18 and 29 years old with alopecia areata. Some clones in this sample may be carry-over from other donors' samples.

Only a few counts were recorded for this clonotype. The CDR3 sequence: CASRAGTGNGYTF. Written as DNA, the CDR3 is TGTGCCAGCAGAGCCGGGACAGGGAATGGCTACACCTTC. V and J are TRBV12-3 or TRBV12-4 and TRBJ1-2, with TRBD1 matching over 9 bases. With 6 bases clipped from V and 6 bases from J, the junction kept 5 bases outside the gene matches. The CDR3 is 13 amino acids.

This clonotype was seen repeatedly, ten times or more. The gene calls are TRBV7-6 and TRBJ2-3; maybe TRBD2 (6 bases). V shed 0 bases and J shed 5 bases, with 6 bases lying between them. Germline V gene lookup returns CDR1 SGHVS and CDR2 FNYEAQ. This CDR3 region has 13 residues. In nucleotides, the CDR3 is TGTGCCAGCAGCTTAGCGGGGGGAGATACGCAGTATTTT. This codes for CASSLAGGDTQYF.

This clonotype has at least ten counts. This chain connects TRBV10-3 to TRBJ2-1; D is perhaps TRBD2 (6 bases). Germline values: CDR1 ENHRY, CDR2 SYGVKD. The CDR3 is made up of 14 amino acids. The V end was cut by 4 bases, the J end by 8 bases, with 15 bases between. CDR3: CAISVGGSEDEQFF. The CDR3 DNA reads TGTGCCATCAGTGTGGGGGGATCGGAAGATGAGCAGTTCTTC.

The V call is TRBV6-5, the J call TRBJ2-1; D is uncertain. CDR1 and CDR2 from the germline V gene are MNHEY and SVGAGI. Trimming pared 2 bases from V and 13 bases from J, leaving 15 bases between. The CDR3 covers 13 residues. CDR3 in amino acids: CASSYRTTYPQFF. In DNA, the CDR3 is TGTGCCAGCAGTTACCGAACGACTTACCCCCAGTTCTTC.

The chain employs TRBV28 and TRBJ2-7; 10 positions agree with TRBD1. Germline assignment: CDR1 MDHEN and CDR2 SYDVKM. V lost 4 bases, J lost 0 bases, and 3 bases stayed unmatched. This CDR3 spans 15 amino acids. CDR3 sequence: CASSWGQGSSYEQYF. The CDR3 DNA sequence: TGTGCCAGCAGTTGGGGACAGGGGAGCTCCTACGAGCAGTACTTC.

This clonotype was detected ten times or more. The chain is built from TRBV11-1 and TRBJ2-1; the match to TRBD2 covers 9 bases. J was trimmed by 2 bases and V by 4 bases; bases with no gene match: 6. CDR1 and CDR2 from the germline V gene are SGHAT and FQDESV (reference sequence). The CDR3 has 16 residues. The CDR3 DNA follows: TGTGCCAGCAGCTCCCTGAGCGGGGGGCCCTACAATGAGCAGTTCTTC. This gives the protein CASSSLSGGPYNEQFF.

V usage is TRBV6-2 or TRBV6-3 and J usage is TRBJ1-1; D ambiguous. Trimming left V 5 bases short and J 5 bases short, with 18 bases between. The germline gives CDR1 MNHEY, CDR2 SVGEGT. This CDR3 spans 15 amino acids. The CDR3: CASSQAPGPITEAFF. Written as DNA, the CDR3 is TGTGCCAGCAGTCAGGCCCCGGGCCCAATTACTGAAGCTTTCTTT.

This clonotype was found many times. V and J are TRBV14 and TRBJ1-1; D might be TRBD1 (5 bases). CDR1 is SGHDN, CDR2 FVKESK, per germline. This CDR3 region has 13 residues. V lost 0 bases and J lost 7, with 9 bases in between. The CDR3 DNA is TGTGCCAGCAGCCAAGATTTGCAGGGTGAAGCTTTCTTT. This sequence encodes CASSQDLQGEAFF.

The CDR3 reads CASSSSVGATEAFF. The CDR3 DNA reads as TGTGCCAGCAGCTCGTCTGTGGGGGCCACTGAAGCTTTCTTT. J is TRBJ1-1 and V is TRBV7-2; tentative D call: TRBD1 (6 bases). V lost 4 bases to trimming and J lost 4 bases, with 13 bases between them. Germline V gene sequence: CDR1 SGHTA, CDR2 FQGNSA. This CDR3 is 14 amino acids long.

J is TRBJ2-2 and V is TRBV3-1; no definite D call. Germline V CDR1 and CDR2: LGHDT, YNNKEL (reference sequence). This CDR3 spans 15 amino acids. V was clipped by 2 bases and J by 1 base, with 8 bases between them. The CDR3 here is CASSQRSGNTGELFF. DNA for the CDR3: TGTGCCAGCAGCCAACGTTCGGGGAACACCGGGGAGCTGTTTTTT.

This clonotype showed up many times. The chain has TRBV28 and TRBJ2-1; D remains ambiguous. The CDR3 contains 11 residues. Germline CDR1 is MDHEN and CDR2 is SYDVKM. Trimming removed 5 bases at V and 2 bases at J, with 1 base between. CDR3 amino acids: CASSTYNEQFF. The CDR3 DNA follows: TGTGCCAGCAGTACCTACAATGAGCAGTTCTTC.

Points on this clonotype: It may be a read error: a sequence one base away is much more abundant. The rearrangement uses TRBV6-2 or TRBV6-3 and TRBJ1-5; maybe TRBD1 (5 bases). Deletions cut 4 bases from V and 0 bases from J, with 7 bases between. CDR1 and CDR2 (germline): MNHEY, SVGEGT. This CDR3 has 14 residues. CDR3 nucleotide sequence: TGTGCCAGCAGTTTGGGGACTAGCAATCAGCCCCAGCATTTT. It encodes CASSLGTSNQPQHF.

The chain carries TRBV25-1 and TRBJ2-3; 8 bases fit TRBD1. V lost 2 bases to trimming and J lost 2 bases; unmatched junction nucleotides: 12. CDR3 length: 18 residues. Looked up from germline, CDR1 is MGHDK and CDR2 is SYGVNS. The CDR3 bases are TGTGCCAGCAGTGAACTTTCGGGGACAGGATTAGTCACAGATACGCAGTATTTT. Its translation is CASSELSGTGLVTDTQYF.

V and J are TRBV20-1 and TRBJ2-5, with D possibly matching TRBD1 (6 bases). Germline loops: CDR1 DFQATT, CDR2 SNEGSKA (reference sequence). There are 14 residues in the CDR3. V lost 5 bases and J 1 base, leaving 14 bases between the germline ends. The CDR3 DNA follows: TGCAGTGCTCCAACAGGGTCAGCCCAAGAGACCCAGTACTTC. It specifies CSAPTGSAQETQYF.

This clonotype was recorded a few times. J is TRBJ2-3 and V is TRBV24-1; a possible D gene is TRBD1 (5 bases). Trimming removed 8 bases from V and 2 bases from J, with 10 bases in between. The CDR3 totals 13 residues. Germline values: CDR1 KGHDR, CDR2 SFDVKD. The CDR3 is CATKGQDTDTQYF. CDR3 bases: TGTGCCACCAAGGGGCAGGACACAGATACGCAGTATTTT.

This clonotype was seen ten or more times. The chain couples TRBV5-1 to TRBJ2-1; D call uncertain. From germline, CDR1 is SGHRS and CDR2 YFSETQ. The CDR3 is 14 residues long. V was cut by 3 bases and J by 7 bases, with 14 bases left in between. The CDR3 DNA reads as TGCGCCAGCAGCTACCCGGAGACGAGGAATGAGCAGTTCTTC. Its translation is CASSYPETRNEQFF.

The genes are TRBV5-6 and TRBJ2-7; unclear D gene. This CDR3 has 13 amino acids. V lost 4 bases, J lost 2 bases, and 10 bases lay in between. CDR1 and CDR2 from the germline V gene are SGHDT and YYEEEE. CDR3 protein: CASSPISPYEQYF. Written as DNA, the CDR3 is TGTGCCAGCAGCCCAATTTCTCCCTACGAGCAGTACTTC.

The V call is TRBV10-3, the J call TRBJ2-3; 7 positions match TRBD2. The germline CDR1 and CDR2 sequences are ENHRY and SYGVKD. After removal of 4 bases from V and 0 bases from J, the junction contained 10 bases not matched to a gene. The CDR3 runs 17 residues. This CDR3 is CAISGGGARTSTDTQYF. In DNA form, the CDR3 reads TGTGCCATCAGTGGGGGAGGGGCCCGGACTAGCACAGATACGCAGTATTTT.

This clonotype was seen only a few times. The chain links TRBV7-9 to TRBJ2-2, with a tentative D call TRBD2 (6 bases). Germline CDR1 is SEHNR and CDR2 is FQNEAQ (reference sequence). The CDR3 is made up of 15 amino acids. Trimming removed 5 bases at V and 4 bases at J, with 14 bases between. The CDR3 loop reads CASSPRLVGTGELFF. The CDR3 DNA sequence: TGTGCCAGCAGCCCCCGACTAGTTGGCACCGGGGAGCTGTTTTTT.

The chain couples TRBV7-3 to TRBJ2-3; D not certain. CDR3 length: 15 residues. V lost 1 base, J lost 2 bases, and 10 bases lay in between. Germline loops: CDR1 SGHTA, CDR2 FQGTGA. The CDR3 is CASSLIGTFTDTQYF. DNA for the CDR3: TGTGCCAGCAGCTTAATCGGTACTTTCACAGATACGCAGTATTTT. The entire variable domain, with the rest obtained from reference TRBV7-3 and TRBJ2-3, is as follows: GAGVSQTPSNKVTEKGKYVELRCDPISGHTALYWYRQSLGQGPEFLIYFQGTGAADDSGLPNDRFFAVRPEGSVSTLKIQRTERGDSAVYLCASSLIGTFTDTQYFGPGTRLTVL.